What follows is one T cell receptor beta chain and its context. The antigen is not known. Deep was the level used in running the assay. Approximately 220 ng DNA, tens of thousands of T cell genomes, went into each sorted-subset replicate PCR. Sequenced by immunoSEQ multiplex PCR; TCRdb stores in-frame clones only, minus some. The sample lists 300,000 to 400,000 clones, 87% seen once, with under 20% in the top ten. This sample stems from a study of shared clonotypes between healthy human individuals. General study results and limits: Larger estimated richness was generally recorded for naive subsets relative to memory subsets.

CD8 memory cells included CD45RO+ cells plus CCR7-negative CD45RA+ TemRA cells. Specimen: memory CD8+ T cells sorted from blood. Stated subset: CD45RO+ cells pooled with CCR7-negative TemRA cells. The clonotype comes from a man younger than 30 in good health.

Here the CDR3 DNA reads TGTGCCAGCAGTGCTACTAGCGGGGGGGCCCTAGATACGCAGTATTTT. It specifies CASSATSGGALDTQYF. V gene TRBV25-1 combines with J gene TRBJ2-3; 13 bases are a match to TRBD2. The CDR3 sequence is 16 residues long. Germline CDR1 and CDR2: MGHDK and SYGVNS. The trim removed 4 bases at V and 5 bases at J, leaving 6 bases unmatched.